This T cell receptor (beta chain) comes out of a study of long-term antiretroviral therapy in people with HIV. Survey-level resolution applied to immunoSEQ assay v3.0. Here immunoSEQ multiplex PCR was the method, and the copy in TCRdb shows in-frame clones only, minus some. The sample yields about 35,000 clones, roughly 93% seen once. This clone has only one observation. The sample contains more than one DNA sequence encoding this CDR3. This CDR3 spans 12 amino acids. The V end was cut by 3 bases, the J end by 5 bases, with 7 bases between. Germline-derived CDR1 and CDR2 are KGHSH and LQKENI. The material sequenced was unsorted PBMCs, taken 4.1 years after starting antiretroviral therapy. This chain joins TRBV18 and TRBJ2-5; no clear D gene. The receptor was derived from a woman aged 50 to 60 with HIV. DNA for the CDR3: TGTGCCAGCTCACCTCCTGGGGAGACCCAGTACTTC. Residues: CASSPPGETQYF.